This T cell receptor (beta chain) is drawn from a study of lymphopenia after photon versus proton radiotherapy. Study-level results: Under photons, naive T cells and diversity fell while effector/memory populations rose.

Generated by immunoSEQ multiplex PCR, the TCRdb table keeps only in-frame clones and is missing some. The table includes about 64,000 clones, roughly nine tenths detected once. The V and J ends lost 3 bases and 0 bases respectively, with 10 bases between them. The length of the CDR3 is 15 residues. Germline assignment: CDR1 SNHLY and CDR2 FYNNEI. A single count supports this clone. What it binds is unknown. The receptor was derived from a man at least 80 years old with esophageal cancer. V usage is TRBV2 and J usage is TRBJ2-3; D assignment may be TRBD1 or TRBD2 (5 bases each). The input for sequencing was peripheral blood, taken from a patient treated with proton-based radiotherapy. The CDR3 DNA reads TGTGCCAGCAGTGAGGGGACCACTAGCACAGATACGCAGTATTTT. Its translation: CASSEGTTSTDTQYF.